Following are 19 T cell receptor beta chains from one sample sequenced in a study of shared clonotypes between healthy human individuals. The protocol was immunoSEQ multiplex PCR, while the TCRdb copy is restricted to in-frame clones and leaves out a portion. The sample has 750,000 to 1,000,000 clones, 80% to 95% seen once. It was CD45RO-negative cells, positively selected for CCR7, that made up naive CD8 cells, with terminally differentiated effector memory CD45RA+ cells excluded. Sequenced input: naive CD8+ T cells sorted from blood. The receptors were sampled from a man younger than 45 in good health.

The chain carries TRBV9 and TRBJ2-1, with 8 bases aligning to TRBD2. Germline lookup yields CDR1 SGDLS and CDR2 YYNGEE. The CDR3 consists of 18 residues. The J segment lost 6 bases and the V segment lost 2 bases, leaving 16 bases of the junction unmatched. DNA for the CDR3: TGTGCCAGCAGCGTCGGGGGAACTAGCGGTAATACAGGCAATGAGCAGTTCTTC. This codes for CASSVGGTSGNTGNEQFF.

The chain employs TRBV9 and TRBJ2-7; 9 bases align to TRBD1. Trimming took 4 bases from V and 2 from J; bases not matched to a gene: 10. The germline V gene has CDR1 SGDLS and CDR2 YYNGEE. The CDR3 is 16 residues long. CDR3 residues: CASSPNSGQGPYEQYF. In nucleotides, the CDR3 is TGTGCCAGCAGCCCTAACTCAGGACAGGGGCCCTACGAGCAGTACTTC.

The chain joins TRBV19 to TRBJ2-1; 7 nucleotides match TRBD1. The CDR3 is 14 residues long. V lost 5 bases and J lost 4; bases outside the gene matches: 5. Germline V gene data show CDR1 as LNHDA and CDR2 as SQIVND (reference sequence). CDR3 sequence (DNA): TGTGCCAGTAGTGCCACAGGGGCTTACAATGAGCAGTTCTTC. It encodes CASSATGAYNEQFF.

The genes are TRBV28 and TRBJ1-3; 8 bases are shared with TRBD1. CDR3 size: 18 residues. CDR1 MDHEN and CDR2 SYDVKM come from the germline V gene. J lost 4 bases, V lost 3 bases, and 14 bases had no gene match. The CDR3 sequence is CASSLRRGDRGLGNTIYF. CDR3 bases: TGTGCCAGCAGTTTGCGGAGGGGAGACAGGGGACTAGGAAACACCATATATTTT. Full variable domain (missing parts from reference TRBV28 and TRBJ1-3): DVKVTQSSRYLVKRTGEKVFLECVQDMDHENMFWYRQDPGLGLRLIYFSYDVKMKEKGDIPEGYSVSREKKERFSLILESASTNQTSMYLCASSLRRGDRGLGNTIYFGEGSWLTVV.

The chain joins TRBV11-3 to TRBJ2-2; D may be TRBD1 (5 bases). The CDR3 totals 13 residues. Deletions cut 6 bases from V and 1 base from J, with 6 bases between. The germline CDR1 and CDR2 sequences are SGHNT and YENEEA. CDR3 DNA: TGTGCCAGCAGACAGGAGAACACCGGGGAGCTGTTTTTT. This encodes CASRQENTGELFF.

The chain carries TRBV5-1 and TRBJ1-1; 7 bases fit TRBD1. V shed 4 bases, J shed 0 bases, and the junction held 3 bases outside the gene matches. Per germline, CDR1 SGHRS and CDR2 YFSETQ. There are 14 residues in the CDR3. The CDR3 protein is CASSPGQVNTEAFF. As DNA, the CDR3 is TGCGCCAGCAGCCCCGGACAGGTGAACACTGAAGCTTTCTTT.

The CDR3 DNA reads TGTGCCAGCAGTGAACACCACACCTTCACCGGGGAGCTGTTTTTT. Its protein is CASSEHHTFTGELFF. This sequence joins TRBV6-1 and TRBJ2-2; D remains unclear. The germline V gene has CDR1 MNHNS and CDR2 SASEGT. Trimming left V 2 bases short and J 4 bases short, with 11 bases between. The CDR3 covers 15 residues.

The chain combines TRBV4-1 with TRBJ2-1; TRBD2 aligns across 7 bases. The V segment lost 3 bases and the J segment 10 bases; nucleotides outside the gene matches: 18. Germline V CDR1 and CDR2: MGHRA, YSYEKL. The CDR3 totals 17 residues. The CDR3 region has the DNA TGCGCCAGCAGCCAGGACGAAGAACTTTTTGGGGAGGGAGAGCAGTTCTTC. Protein sequence: CASSQDEELFGEGEQFF.

The chain links TRBV9 to TRBJ2-1; maybe TRBD2 (6 bases). Germline loops: CDR1 SGDLS, CDR2 YYNGEE. V lost 2 bases and J 2 bases, leaving 11 bases between the germline ends. The CDR3 runs to 15 residues. The CDR3: CASSVWGETYNEQFF. CDR3 nucleotides: TGTGCCAGCAGCGTCTGGGGGGAAACCTACAATGAGCAGTTCTTC.

This rearrangement joins TRBV11-2 to TRBJ2-2; TRBD2 matches at 11 bases. CDR3 length: 17 amino acids. Trimming cost V 1 base and J 7 bases; bases outside gene matches: 8. CDR1 and CDR2 from the germline V gene are SGHAT and FQNNGV. CDR3 coding DNA: TGTGCCAGCAGCTTAGTTGTAACTAGCGGGAGTCGCGGGGAGCTGTTTTTT. Its translation: CASSLVVTSGSRGELFF.

In DNA form, the CDR3 reads TGTGCCAGCAGACCCCAGGGGGCTTGGGGCACAGATACGCAGTATTTT. Amino acid sequence: CASRPQGAWGTDTQYF. The rearrangement uses TRBV5-4 and TRBJ2-3; TRBD1 matches 8 bases. From germline, CDR1 is SGHNT and CDR2 YYREEE (reference sequence). This CDR3 spans 16 amino acids. V was pared by 5 bases and J by 1 base, with 9 bases of the junction left unmatched.

In regard to this clone: At one end, the junction sequence differs from germline, possibly due to a read error. Other DNA sequences in this specimen translate into the identical CDR3. The CDR3 spells CSVEAGDYEQYF. The CDR3 DNA reads as TGCAGCGTGGAAGCGGGGGACTACGAGCAGTACTTC. The gene calls are TRBV29-1 and TRBJ2-7, with TRBD2 matching 8 bases. Germline CDR1 is SQVTM and CDR2 is ANQGSEA. The CDR3 sequence is 12 residues long.

The V gene is TRBV28, the J gene TRBJ2-7; 9 bases fit TRBD1. Germline-derived CDR1 and CDR2 are MDHEN and SYDVKM. The CDR3 sequence is 14 residues long. Losses at the gene ends were 8 bases for V and 1 base for J; bases not matched to a gene: 6. In nucleotides, the CDR3 is TGTGCCAGCGGACCCGGGACAGGGTCCTACGAGCAGTACTTC. Translating it yields CASGPGTGSYEQYF.

The chain joins TRBV5-8 to TRBJ2-7; 11 nucleotides line up with TRBD1. Germline-derived CDR1 and CDR2 are SGHTS and YDEGEE. Trimming took 1 base from V and 7 from J; bases not matched to a gene: 4. The CDR3 totals 14 residues. The CDR3 protein is CASSLRTGGKEQYF. CDR3 in DNA: TGTGCCAGCAGCTTGCGGACAGGGGGCAAAGAGCAGTACTTC.

The rearrangement uses TRBV11-2 and TRBJ2-7; D remains ambiguous. The CDR3 loop spans 13 amino acids. CDR1 and CDR2 (germline): SGHAT, FQNNGV. V was shortened by 2 bases and J by 3 bases, with 8 bases between the two germline ends. The CDR3 nucleotides are TGTGCCAGCAGCTTATTTCAGTTCTACGAGCAGTACTTC. Residues: CASSLFQFYEQYF.

This clone was seen at least ten times. This chain uses TRBV27 with TRBJ1-1, with D possibly being TRBD1 (5 bases). Germline V lookup: CDR1 MNHEY, CDR2 SMNVEV (reference sequence). There are 15 residues in the CDR3. The V end lost 5 bases, the J end lost 4 bases, and 17 bases lay between the germline ends. DNA of the CDR3: TGTGCCAGCAGTCCCACACGAGGGGTGCGCACTGAAGCTTTCTTT. It specifies CASSPTRGVRTEAFF.

CDR3 bases: TGTGCCAGCAGCTTGGGACAGGGGTACTACGAGCAGTACTTC. It yields the protein CASSLGQGYYEQYF. The genes are TRBV11-2 and TRBJ2-7; 10 nucleotides align to TRBD1. V lost 3 bases to trimming and J lost 3 bases; unmatched junction nucleotides: 2. Germline loops: CDR1 SGHAT, CDR2 FQNNGV. The CDR3 spans 14 residues.

In its sample, this clone was seen once. V is TRBV9 and J is TRBJ2-3; D is undetermined. V lost 4 bases, J lost 2 bases, and 14 bases lay in between. The CDR3 contains 15 residues. CDR1 SGDLS and CDR2 YYNGEE come from the germline V gene. For the CDR3, the DNA is TGTGCCAGCAGCACCGGCACCTTTACCACAGATACGCAGTATTTT. Amino acids: CASSTGTFTTDTQYF.

The chain links TRBV7-3 to TRBJ1-1; no clear D. This CDR3 has 15 amino acids. Trimming stripped 2 bases from V and 0 bases from J, with 10 bases between. The germline gives CDR1 SGHTA, CDR2 FQGTGA. The CDR3 loop is CASSLFADMNTEAFF. CDR3 nucleotide sequence: TGTGCCAGCAGCTTATTCGCAGACATGAACACTGAAGCTTTCTTT.